This is a list of T cell receptor beta chains from one sample in a study of cytomegalovirus exposure and HLA in healthy donors. Sequencing used immunoSEQ multiplex PCR; TCRdb keeps in-frame clones, though not all of them. The repertoire shows 200,000 or so clones; the top ten hold 1.1%. Sequencing input: PBMCs. These TCRs come from a girl aged 2 to 10 in good health and CMV-seropositive. The CDR3 runs from the conserved cysteine through the conserved F or W. D genes are given only for firm matches.

>TRBJ1-5|TRBV28|.
TGTGCCAGCAGGTCTAATCAGCCCCAGCATTTT
CASRSNQPQHF
>TRBJ1-2|TRBV6-1|.
TGTGCCAGCACTTTCCTCAACTATGGCTACACCTTC
CASTFLNYGYTF
>TRBJ2-7|TRBV27|.
TGTGCCAGCAGTTTATCGTTCGGTAGCTCCTACGAGCAGTACTTC
CASSLSFGSSYEQYF
>TRBJ2-2|TRBV7-9|.
TGTGCCAGCAGCCGCACCGGGGAGCTGTTTTTT
CASSRTGELFF
>TRBJ2-7|TRBV5-6|TRBD2
TGTGCCAGCAGCTTCGCGGGAGGGCCGAGCGAGCAGTACTTC
CASSFAGGPSEQYF
>TRBJ2-4|TRBV11-3|.
TGTGCCAGCAGCAGTGAGCCAGGGAACATTCAGTACTTC
CASSSEPGNIQYF
>TRBJ2-5|TRBV11-2|.
TGTGCCAGCAGCTTGCGGGGAGAGACCCAGTACTTC
CASSLRGETQYF
>TRBJ2-3|TRBV5-5|.
TGTGCCAGCAGCTTCACACGGACTACCACAGATACGCAGTATTTT
CASSFTRTTTDTQYF
>TRBJ2-2|TRBV29-1|.
TGCAGCGTTGAAAACCGGGGGGCCCAGGCACGCACCGGGGAGCTGTTTTTT
CSVENRGAQARTGELFF
>TRBJ2-2|TRBV18|.
TGTGCCAGCTCAGGAGGCTACACCGGGGAGCTGTTTTTT
CASSGGYTGELFF
>TRBJ2-1|TRBV19|TRBD2
TGTGCCAGTACCTTTGCAGCGGGAGTGAGGAATGAGCAGTTCTTC
CASTFAAGVRNEQFF
>TRBJ1-1|TRBV2|TRBD1
TGTGCCAGCAGTCAAGACAGGGTAATCGGTGGCGGCACTGAAGCTTTCTTT
CASSQDRVIGGGTEAFF
>TRBJ1-2|TRBV28|TRBD1
TGTGCCAGCAGTACGGACAGGCCCTATGGCTACACCTTC
CASSTDRPYGYTF
>TRBJ2-2|TRBV14|TRBD1
TGTGCCAGCAGCCTCCGACAGGGCCTGAACACCGGGGAGCTGTTTTTT
CASSLRQGLNTGELFF
>TRBJ1-1|TRBV5-8|TRBD1
TGTGCCAGCAGCGGCGGGACAGGGGGTTCGTCTTTCTTT
CASSGGTGGSSFF
>TRBJ2-3|TRBV6-4|.
TGTGCCAGCAGCCTCACCGGGACATTACCCACAGATACGCAGTATTTT
CASSLTGTLPTDTQYF
>TRBJ2-2|TRBV29-1|TRBD1
TGCAGCGTTGCTGGGTCAGTGCGGACAGGGGGAACCGGGGAGCTGTTTTTT
CSVAGSVRTGGTGELFF
>TRBJ1-5|TRBV28|.
TGTGCCAGCAGTTTATGGGGCCAGGGTGAGGATCAGCCCCAGCATTTT
CASSLWGQGEDQPQHF
>TRBJ2-1|TRBV27|.
TGTGCCAGCAGTTTAATGACAGGGGAGGGATTGGGCAATGAGCAGTTCTTC
CASSLMTGEGLGNEQFF
>TRBJ1-1|TRBV27|.
TGTGCCAGCACCCCCTTGAAGGGAGGCACTGAAGCTTTCTTT
CASTPLKGGTEAFF
>TRBJ2-1|TRBV5-6|TRBD1
TGTGCCAGCAGCTTGTCCGACAGGGGCCCCTACAATGAGCAGTTCTTC
CASSLSDRGPYNEQFF
>TRBJ1-5|TRBV18|TRBD1
TGTGCCAGCTCACCGGGACAGGGAAGGTACCAGCATTTT
CASSPGQGRYQHF
>TRBJ1-5|TRBV10-1|.
TGCGCCAGCACCCATGGGGTAGGGAGCATAAGCAATCAGCCCCAGCATTTT
CASTHGVGSISNQPQHF
>TRBJ1-2|TRBV28|TRBD1
TGTGCCAGCACCAAGACAGGGGTGAACTATGGCTACACCTTC
CASTKTGVNYGYTF
>TRBJ2-2|TRBV7-2|.
TGTGCCAGCAGCTTAATCTTGACTGCTTCAAACACCGGGGAGCTGTTTTTT
CASSLILTASNTGELFF
>TRBJ2-1|TRBV27|TRBD2
TGTGCCGCGGGGGAGGGGAATGAGCAGTTCTTC
CAAGEGNEQFF
>TRBJ2-7|TRBV5-4|TRBD2
TGTGCCAGCAGCTTGGAGCCGAGCGGGAGGGGCGAGCAGTACTTC
CASSLEPSGRGEQYF
>TRBJ1-2|TRBV28|.
TGTGCCAGCAGTTTAGGAGACGATAACTATGGCTACACCTTC
CASSLGDDNYGYTF
>TRBJ2-6|TRBV27|.
TGTGCCAGCAGTTTATCTGGCGGGCTTGGGGCCAACGTCCTGACTTTC
CASSLSGGLGANVLTF
>TRBJ2-5|TRBV6-1|.
TGTGCCAGCAGTGAACTAGTTATATCTCAAGAGACCCAGTACTTC
CASSELVISQETQYF
>TRBJ2-3|TRBV6-5|TRBD2
TGTGCCAGCGGAAGCGGGACTAGCTTCACAGATACGCAGTATTTT
CASGSGTSFTDTQYF
>TRBJ2-7|TRBV14|TRBD2
TGTGCCAGCCGACTAGCGGGAGAAGGCGAGCAGTACTTC
CASRLAGEGEQYF
>TRBJ2-7|TRBV29-1|TRBD2
TGCAGCGTCGCCGGGGTAGTGGGGACTAGCGGGCCCTACGAGCAGTACTTC
CSVAGVVGTSGPYEQYF
>TRBJ1-1|TRBV11-2|.
TGTGCCAGCAGCTTAGGGCAGGGACTTGGGGAAGCTTTCTTT
CASSLGQGLGEAFF
>TRBJ1-6|TRBV25-1|.
TGTGCCAGCAGTGAATTGTTGCCGGACAGTAATTCACCCCTCCACTTT
CASSELLPDSNSPLHF
>TRBJ2-7|TRBV28|TRBD1
TGTGCCAGCAGTGGGGTCGGACAGGGGTCCTACGAGCAGTACTTC
CASSGVGQGSYEQYF
>TRBJ2-1|TRBV19|.
TGTGCCAGTAGTATATTTGATAGCGGAGCCGAACTAAATGAGCAGTTCTTC
CASSIFDSGAELNEQFF
>TRBJ2-2|TRBV15|.
TGTGCCACCAGCAGAGGAGCCACCGGGGAGCTGTTTTTT
CATSRGATGELFF
>TRBJ2-7|TRBV2|TRBD2
TGTGCCAGCAGTTCTTACAGGGAGACTAGCGGGACGCTGCCCCTCGAGCAGTACTTC
CASSSYRETSGTLPLEQYF
>TRBJ1-1|TRBV25-1|.
TGTGCCAGCAGTAAAGGGGGGGGGAACACTGAAGCTTTCTTT
CASSKGGGNTEAFF
>TRBJ1-1|TRBV10-1|.
TGCGCCAGCCCGATATCACTCCCCCTGCGGACTGAAGCTTTCTTT
CASPISLPLRTEAFF
>TRBJ2-3|TRBV7-8|.
TGTGCCAGCAGCTCCCCCAGGGGCACTTACACAGATACGCAGTATTTT
CASSSPRGTYTDTQYF
>TRBJ1-2|TRBV7-2|TRBD1
TGTGCCAGCAGCTTAGCCGGGACAGTGAACTATGGCTACACCTTC
CASSLAGTVNYGYTF
>TRBJ2-5|TRBV5-4|.
TGTGCCAGCAGCTTTTATGGAGGGGAGACCCAGTACTTC
CASSFYGGETQYF
>TRBJ1-2|TRBV6-5|TRBD1
TGTGCCACCGGGGACAGCTATGGCTACACCTTC
CATGDSYGYTF
>TRBJ2-1|TRBV5-1|.
TGCGCCAGCAGCTTGTATCGCGGCAGCAATGAGCAGTTCTTC
CASSLYRGSNEQFF